This entry features one TCR beta chain sequence. No antigen is known for it. The PCR had 60 Vbeta and 13 Jbeta primers. Clones were sequenced by immunoSEQ multiplex PCR, and TCRdb holds only the in-frame ones, with some missing. This sample has about 110,000 clones, with approximately 15% found just once. The data derive from a study of cytomegalovirus exposure and HLA in healthy donors. Trimming shortened V by 3 bases and J by 4 bases, and 6 bases separated the two germline ends. The CDR3 is 11 residues long. Germline CDR1 DFQATT, CDR2 SNEGSKA (reference sequence). General study results and limits: Per a later analysis, HLA-associated TCR beta chains showed more clonal expansion than other, equally common TCR beta chains. In a later analysis, common viral pathogens appeared linked to several of the most significant clusters.

The sequence was obtained from a woman between 18 and 30 years old in good health and CMV-seronegative. This chain uses TRBV20-1 with TRBJ2-5; D is undetermined. Sample: PBMCs. The CDR3 bases are TGCAGTGCTAGCATCGGAGAGACCCAGTACTTC. It is translated as CSASIGETQYF.